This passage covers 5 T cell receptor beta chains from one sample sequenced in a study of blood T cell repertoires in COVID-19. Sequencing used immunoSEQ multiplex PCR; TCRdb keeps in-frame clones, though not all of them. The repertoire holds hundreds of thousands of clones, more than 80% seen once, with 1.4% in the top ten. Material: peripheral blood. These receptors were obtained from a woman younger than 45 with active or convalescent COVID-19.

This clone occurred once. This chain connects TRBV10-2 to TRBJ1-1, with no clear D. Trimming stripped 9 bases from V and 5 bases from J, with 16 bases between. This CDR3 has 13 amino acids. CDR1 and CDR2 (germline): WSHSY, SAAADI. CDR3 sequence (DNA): TGCGCCAGTCTGTTTACGACGGGGACTGAAGCTTTCTTT. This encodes CASLFTTGTEAFF.

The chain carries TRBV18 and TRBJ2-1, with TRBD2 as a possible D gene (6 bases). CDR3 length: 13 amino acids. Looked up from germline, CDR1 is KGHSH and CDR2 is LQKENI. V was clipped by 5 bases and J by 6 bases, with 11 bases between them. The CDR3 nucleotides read TGTGCCAGCTCAATCCAGGGAGGCAATGAGCAGTTCTTC. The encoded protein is CASSIQGGNEQFF.

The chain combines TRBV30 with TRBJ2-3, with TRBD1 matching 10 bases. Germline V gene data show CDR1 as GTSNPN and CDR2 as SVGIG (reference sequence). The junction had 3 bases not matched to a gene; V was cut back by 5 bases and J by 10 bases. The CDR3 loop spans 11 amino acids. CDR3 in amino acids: CAWGQGGAQYF. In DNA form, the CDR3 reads TGTGCCTGGGGACAGGGGGGCGCGCAGTATTTT. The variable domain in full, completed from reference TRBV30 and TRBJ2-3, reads SQTIHQWPATLVQPVGSPLSLECTVEGTSNPNLYWYRQAAGRGLQLLFYSVGIGQISSEVPQNLSASRPQDRQFILSSKKLLLSDSGFYLCAWGQGGAQYFGPGTRLTVL.

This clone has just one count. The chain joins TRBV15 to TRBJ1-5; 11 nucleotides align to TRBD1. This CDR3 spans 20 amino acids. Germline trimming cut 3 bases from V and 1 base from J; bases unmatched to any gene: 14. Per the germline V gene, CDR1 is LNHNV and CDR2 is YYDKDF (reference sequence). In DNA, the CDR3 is TGTGCCACCAGCAGGTCCCCGGGACAGGGGGTTTTCGGGAGCAATCAGCCCCAGCATTTT. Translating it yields CATSRSPGQGVFGSNQPQHF.

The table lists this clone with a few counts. The CDR3 loop reads CASRTRDRGTGQPQHF. As DNA, the CDR3 is TGTGCCAGCAGGACTCGGGACAGGGGGACGGGTCAGCCCCAGCATTTT. The chain couples TRBV2 to TRBJ1-5; 11 nucleotides line up with TRBD1. Unmatched junction bases numbered 10, after V lost 6 bases and J lost 6 bases. The CDR3 loop spans 16 amino acids. Germline V gives CDR1 SNHLY, CDR2 FYNNEI.